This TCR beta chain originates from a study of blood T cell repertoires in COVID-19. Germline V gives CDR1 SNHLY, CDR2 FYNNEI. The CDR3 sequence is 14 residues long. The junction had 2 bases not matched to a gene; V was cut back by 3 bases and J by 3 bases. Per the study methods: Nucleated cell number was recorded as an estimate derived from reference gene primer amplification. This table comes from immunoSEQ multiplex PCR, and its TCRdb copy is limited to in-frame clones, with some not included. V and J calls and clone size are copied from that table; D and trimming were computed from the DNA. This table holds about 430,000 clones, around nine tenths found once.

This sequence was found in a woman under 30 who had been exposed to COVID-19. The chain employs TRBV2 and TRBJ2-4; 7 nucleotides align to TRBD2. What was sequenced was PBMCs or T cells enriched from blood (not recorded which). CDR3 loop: CASSDPGGKNIQYF. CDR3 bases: TGTGCCAGCAGTGACCCGGGAGGCAAAAACATTCAGTACTTC.